The 5 T cell receptor beta chains given below trace back to one sample, sequenced in a study of cytomegalovirus exposure and HLA in healthy donors. 60 Vbeta and 13 Jbeta primers were used in PCR. Assay used: immunoSEQ multiplex PCR; TCRdb lists only in-frame clones, some missing. The data show about 77,000 clones, roughly 78% seen once. Sequenced material: PBMCs. Every receptor here comes from a man in his forties or fifties in good health and CMV-seronegative.

The V and J genes are TRBV27 and TRBJ2-2, with TRBD1 matching 7 bases. CDR1 is MNHEY and CDR2 is SMNVEV in the germline V gene (reference sequence). The CDR3 is 14 amino acids. The J segment lost 7 bases and the V segment lost 5 bases, leaving 7 bases of the junction unmatched. For the CDR3, the DNA is TGTGCCAGCAGTCTGACAGGGTCGGTCGGGGAGCTGTTTTTT. It is translated as CASSLTGSVGELFF.

Here the CDR3 reads CASSTSSGRGPPFF. The CDR3 nucleotides read TGTGCCAGTAGTACCTCTAGCGGGAGGGGGCCCCCGTTCTTC. The chain uses TRBV19 and TRBJ2-1; 12 nucleotides match TRBD2. This CDR3 comprises 14 residues. Losses at the gene ends were 4 bases for V and 15 bases for J; bases not matched to a gene: 10. Germline V CDR1 and CDR2: LNHDA, SQIVND (reference sequence).

CDR3 residues: CASSLRESYNEQFF. CDR3 in DNA: TGTGCCAGCAGCTTGCGGGAATCCTACAATGAGCAGTTCTTC. V and J are TRBV9 and TRBJ2-1; tentatively, D is TRBD2 (6 bases). The CDR3 length is 14 residues. Trimming took 4 bases from V and 1 from J, leaving 9 bases between them. CDR1 and CDR2 from the germline V gene are SGDLS and YYNGEE.

J is TRBJ2-3 and V is TRBV27; 14 positions agree with TRBD2. Trimming at V came to 5 bases and at J to 0 bases, leaving 10 bases not matched to a gene. Germline V gene sequence: CDR1 MNHEY, CDR2 SMNVEV (reference sequence). The CDR3 contains 19 residues. This CDR3 reads CASSPSTSGRGISTDTQYF. The CDR3 region has the DNA TGTGCCAGCAGTCCCTCGACTAGCGGGAGGGGGATTAGCACAGATACGCAGTATTTT.

The genes are TRBV28 and TRBJ2-7; TRBD1 aligns across 10 bases. Trimming removed 1 base from V and 3 bases from J; junction bases left unmatched: 15. The CDR3 length is 19 residues. Germline V CDR1 and CDR2: MDHEN, SYDVKM. CDR3 in DNA: TGTGCCAGCAGTTTATTGGGGGGACAGGGGCTTGCTCGGGGCTACGAGCAGTACTTC. Amino acids: CASSLLGGQGLARGYEQYF.